This T cell receptor (beta chain) came from a study of T cell changes during pregnancy in multiple sclerosis. Repertoires were generated with immunoSEQ multiplex PCR, while TCRdb's copy carries only in-frame clones and drops some. The data contain some 60,000 clones, 93% of them seen just once; the ten biggest clones take up less than 2%. The CDR3 has 15 residues. Germline CDR1 and CDR2: SGHNT and YYREEE (reference sequence). Trimming left V 0 bases short and J 6 bases short, with 13 bases between. This TCR derives from a female donor with multiple sclerosis, enrolled in a pregnancy study. The chain recombines TRBV5-4 with TRBJ2-1; TRBD2 is a possible D gene (6 bases). Sequenced material: peripheral blood, taken after pregnancy. The CDR3 region is CASSLGGRLPNEQFF. In DNA form, the CDR3 reads TGTGCCAGCAGCTTGGGAGGGAGGCTACCCAATGAGCAGTTCTTC.